The rows below give T cell receptor beta chains drawn from one sample of a study of blood T cell repertoires in COVID-19. TCRdb keeps only in-frame clones here, not all; method: immunoSEQ multiplex PCR. The sample yields about 260,000 clones, about 90% seen once. The sample comprised peripheral blood. The receptors stem from a woman aged 35 to 49 who had recovered from COVID-19. Each CDR3 is given with its conserved first and last residue. D genes are given only for firm matches. The listing skips clone size in some rows; elsewhere it reads once, few, many or a size class.

>NA|TRBJ1-6|TRBV13|15|TRBD1
CASSLDRGRQSPLHF
TGTGCCAGCAGCTTAGACAGGGGGCGGCAATCACCCCTCCACTTT
>NA|TRBJ2-2|TRBV27|15|NA
CASSQRRQHTGELFF
TGTGCCAGCAGCCAGAGAAGACAGCACACCGGGGAGCTGTTTTTT
>once|TRBJ2-7|TRBV4-1|16|TRBD1
CASSQLRTGDIYEQYF
TGCGCCAGCAGCCAATTACGAACAGGGGATATCTACGAGCAGTACTTC
>NA|TRBJ2-5|TRBV11-3|15|NA
CASSLGLNPQETQYF
TGTGCCAGCAGCTTAGGACTCAACCCCCAAGAGACCCAGTACTTC
>NA|TRBJ1-3|TRBV2|14|TRBD1
CASRTGGGGNTIYF
TGTGCCAGCAGGACAGGGGGCGGTGGAAACACCATATATTTT
>NA|TRBJ2-3|TRBV29-1|14|NA
CSVERGPSTDTQYF
TGCAGCGTTGAAAGGGGCCCGAGCACAGATACGCAGTATTTT
>NA|TRBJ2-7|TRBV13|14|TRBD1
CASSRATGEYEQYF
TGTGCCAGCAGCCGGGCGACAGGGGAGTACGAGCAGTACTTC
>NA|TRBJ2-7|TRBV5-4|15|NA
CASSPIKGLGYEQYF
TGTGCCAGCAGCCCAATCAAGGGACTTGGCTACGAGCAGTACTTC
>NA|TRBJ2-7|TRBV4-2|14|NA
CASSQTTASYEQYF
TGTGCCAGCAGCCAAACGACAGCTTCCTACGAGCAGTACTTC
>NA|TRBJ2-3|TRBV6-5|16|TRBD2
CASSYSYSGVTDTQYF
TGTGCCAGCAGTTACTCGTACAGCGGGGTAACAGATACGCAGTATTTT
>NA|TRBJ1-2|TRBV4-3|15|NA
CASSRGRLGAGGYTF
TGCGCCAGCAGCCGGGGGAGGTTAGGGGCGGGCGGCTACACCTTC
>once|TRBJ1-1|TRBV12-3/TRBV12-4|13|NA
CASSSPDPAGTFF
TGTGCCAGCAGTTCACCGGACCCAGCCGGGACTTTCTTT
>few|TRBJ1-2|TRBV12-3/TRBV12-4|11|NA
CASSHGLKYTF
TGTGCCAGCAGCCACGGACTGAAGTACACCTTC
>NA|TRBJ1-4|TRBV28|12|TRBD1
CASSPPRGQLFF
TGTGCCAGCAGCCCCCCCCGGGGACAGCTGTTTTTT
>NA|TRBJ1-2|TRBV10-3|16|TRBD1
CAISEPRTGVGYGYTF
TGTGCCATCAGTGAGCCCAGGACAGGGGTGGGCTATGGCTACACCTTC
>NA|TRBJ1-1|TRBV5-6|13|NA
CASRPQGNTEAFF
TGTGCCAGCAGGCCTCAGGGGAACACTGAAGCTTTCTTT
>NA|TRBJ1-4|TRBV9|17|NA
CASSPISLRGAGEKLFF
TGTGCCAGCAGCCCGATCTCTCTTCGGGGGGCTGGTGAAAAACTGTTTTTT
>NA|TRBJ1-3|TRBV10-3|18|TRBD1
CAISGTGVRSSSGNTIYF
TGTGCCATCAGTGGGACAGGAGTACGGTCGAGCTCTGGAAACACCATATATTTT
>NA|TRBJ1-5|TRBV9|14|NA
CASSVFAGNQPQHF
TGTGCCAGCAGCGTATTCGCAGGCAATCAGCCCCAGCATTTT
>NA|TRBJ2-3|TRBV6-4|13|NA
CASSVQGTDTQYF
TGTGCCAGCAGTGTACAGGGTACAGATACGCAGTATTTT
>NA|TRBJ2-2|TRBV5-1|18|TRBD2
CASSSGYGLAENTGELFF
TGCGCCAGCAGCTCGGGATACGGACTAGCGGAGAACACCGGGGAGCTGTTTTTT
>NA|TRBJ1-2|TRBV14|16|NA
CASSRIGGGKVEGYTF
TGTGCCAGCAGCCGGATCGGCGGCGGGAAAGTTGAGGGCTACACCTTC
>NA|TRBJ1-2|TRBV4-3|16|NA
CASSQRYRYTNYGYTF
TGCGCCAGCAGCCAAAGATACCGTTACACTAACTATGGCTACACCTTC
>NA|TRBJ1-6|TRBV30|12|NA
CAWSEWSSPLHF
TGTGCCTGGAGTGAATGGAGTTCACCCCTCCACTTT
>NA|TRBJ2-7|TRBV6-5|14|TRBD2
CASNSGGLFYEQYF
TGTGCCAGCAATAGCGGGGGGTTATTCTACGAGCAGTACTTC
>once|TRBJ2-7|TRBV6-5|12|NA
CASSLWDKWEYF
TGTGCCAGCAGTCTATGGGACAAGTGGGAGTACTTC
>NA|TRBJ2-1|TRBV19|14|NA
CASSIVPGRSEQFF
TGTGCCAGTAGTATAGTCCCGGGTAGGAGTGAGCAGTTCTTC
>NA|TRBJ2-2|TRBV11-2|14|NA
CASSAGTPTGELFF
TGTGCCAGCAGCGCCGGGACACCTACCGGGGAGCTGTTTTTT
>NA|TRBJ2-1|TRBV7-9|16|TRBD2
CASSRTEPGGYNEQFF
TGTGCCAGCAGCCGAACGGAGCCGGGGGGTTACAATGAGCAGTTCTTC
>NA|TRBJ2-5|TRBV25-1|16|TRBD2
CASSQLAGGPGETQYF
TGTGCCAGCAGTCAGTTAGCGGGGGGGCCCGGGGAGACCCAGTACTTC
>NA|TRBJ2-2|TRBV14|16|NA
CASSGYREKDTGELFF
TGTGCCAGCAGCGGGTACAGGGAAAAGGACACCGGGGAGCTGTTTTTT
>NA|TRBJ1-1|TRBV4-1|14|NA
CASSQDPTGRGAFF
TGCGCCAGCAGCCAAGATCCGACAGGAAGGGGCGCTTTCTTT
>NA|TRBJ2-3|TRBV7-2|15|TRBD2
CASISGGAGTDTQYF
TGTGCCAGCATTAGCGGGGGGGCAGGCACAGATACGCAGTATTTT
>NA|TRBJ1-2|TRBV12-3/TRBV12-4|13|NA
CASSSGGTPGYTF
TGTGCCAGCAGTTCGGGCGGGACGCCGGGCTACACCTTC
>NA|TRBJ2-6|TRBV30|20|TRBD2
CAWSGPRAGGLYSGANVLTF
TGTGCCTGGAGTGGACCGAGAGCGGGGGGGTTATATTCTGGGGCCAACGTCCTGACTTTC
>NA|TRBJ1-1|TRBV7-9|11|NA
CASSLYTEAFF
TGTGCCAGCAGCCTATACACTGAAGCTTTCTTT
>NA|TRBJ1-2|TRBV7-8|12|TRBD1
CASSRGTGGYTF
TGTGCCAGCAGCCGAGGGACAGGCGGCTACACCTTC
>NA|TRBJ2-3|TRBV19|11|NA
CASKGDYTQYF
TGTGCCAGTAAGGGGGATTATACGCAGTATTTT
>NA|TRBJ2-3|TRBV5-1|13|NA
CASSGTSTDTQYF
TGCGCCAGCAGCGGGACTAGCACAGATACGCAGTATTTT
>NA|TRBJ2-7|TRBV13|15|TRBD1
CASSEGQGAYYEQYF
TGTGCCAGCAGCGAGGGACAGGGGGCTTACTACGAGCAGTACTTC
>NA|TRBJ1-4|TRBV5-6|15|TRBD1
CASSLFLQGDEKLFF
TGTGCCAGCAGCTTGTTTTTACAGGGGGATGAAAAACTGTTTTTT
>few|TRBJ2-7|TRBV5-1|15|TRBD1
CASSHTPDRVYEQYF
TGCGCCAGCAGCCACACCCCGGACAGGGTCTACGAGCAGTACTTC
>NA|TRBJ1-1|TRBV27|15|TRBD1
CASSNDRVLITEAFF
TGTGCCAGCAGTAACGACAGGGTTTTAATCACTGAAGCTTTCTTT
>NA|TRBJ2-1|TRBV5-1|14|NA
CASSRGGLGNEQFF
TGCGCCAGCAGTAGGGGGGGCCTAGGTAATGAGCAGTTCTTC
>NA|TRBJ2-1|TRBV5-6|16|NA
CASTQVGTFSYNEQFF
TGTGCCAGCACCCAGGTAGGGACATTCTCCTACAATGAGCAGTTCTTC
>NA|TRBJ1-1|TRBV2|15|TRBD1
CASSELGTGNTEAFF
TGTGCCAGCAGTGAATTGGGGACAGGTAACACTGAAGCTTTCTTT
>NA|TRBJ2-3|TRBV5-1|17|TRBD2
CASSPKPSGGSTDTQYF
TGCGCCAGCAGCCCAAAACCCAGCGGGGGAAGCACAGATACGCAGTATTTT
>few|TRBJ2-1|TRBV2|15|TRBD2
CASVPLAGGLNEQFF
TGTGCCAGCGTCCCACTAGCGGGGGGCCTCAATGAGCAGTTCTTC
>NA|TRBJ2-1|TRBV19|15|NA
CASSIKRLTNNEQFF
TGTGCCAGTAGTATTAAGAGACTAACCAACAATGAGCAGTTCTTC
>NA|TRBJ2-3|TRBV7-9|17|NA
CASSPRETGSSTDTQYF
TGTGCCAGCAGCCCCCGGGAAACAGGGTCAAGCACAGATACGCAGTATTTT
>NA|TRBJ1-1|TRBV6-5|13|NA
CASSYFQAPEAFF
TGTGCCAGCAGTTACTTTCAGGCCCCTGAAGCTTTCTTT
>once|TRBJ1-2|TRBV18|17|TRBD1
CASSPQHSGGAAYGYTF
TGTGCCAGCTCACCACAACATTCAGGGGGCGCCGCCTATGGCTACACCTTC
>NA|TRBJ1-5|TRBV10-2|14|NA
CASHPGQFNQPQHF
TGCGCCAGCCACCCGGGACAATTCAATCAGCCCCAGCATTTT
>NA|TRBJ2-2|TRBV2|13|NA
CASSDEGAGELFF
TGTGCCAGCAGTGACGAGGGCGCCGGGGAGCTGTTTTTT